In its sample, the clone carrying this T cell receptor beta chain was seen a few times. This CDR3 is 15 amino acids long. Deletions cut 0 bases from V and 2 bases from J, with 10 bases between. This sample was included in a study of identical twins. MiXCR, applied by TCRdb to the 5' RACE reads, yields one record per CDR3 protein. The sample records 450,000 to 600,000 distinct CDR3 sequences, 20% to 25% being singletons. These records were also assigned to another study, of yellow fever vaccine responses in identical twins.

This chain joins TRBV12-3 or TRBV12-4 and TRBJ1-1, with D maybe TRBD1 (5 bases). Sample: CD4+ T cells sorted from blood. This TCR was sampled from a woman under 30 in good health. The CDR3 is CASSLAGPGNTEAFF. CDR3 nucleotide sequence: TGTGCCAGCAGTTTAGCGGGACCGGGAAACACTGAAGCTTTCTTT.